The 2 T cell receptor beta chains presented below share a single source sample, sequenced in a study of T cells in Graves' hyperthyroidism and ophthalmopathy. Regions amplified from RNA transcripts were the TCR beta CDR3 regions. When the TCR CDR3 underwent first-round RT-PCR, the HTBI primer set was used. Each CDR3 protein is one row after TCRdb ran MiXCR on the multiplex PCR reads. Here the sample spans approximately 380,000 distinct CDR3 sequences, roughly 18% being singletons. The material sequenced was blood. Receptors originate from a man between 18 and 35 years old with Graves' ophthalmopathy.

The table lists this clonotype with a few counts. V and J are TRBV11-2 and TRBJ1-6; D call uncertain. Trimming pared 1 base from V and 0 bases from J, leaving 16 bases between. CDR1 and CDR2 (germline): SGHAT, FQNNGV. This CDR3 spans 19 amino acids. In DNA, the CDR3 is TGTGCCAGCAGCTTAGGATCCAGGAGTACTAGCTCCTATAATTCACCCCTCCACTTT. As protein: CASSLGSRSTSSYNSPLHF.

This clonotype was recorded at least ten times. The chain links TRBV12-3 or TRBV12-4 to TRBJ2-5, with TRBD2 identical over 14 bases. This CDR3 is built from 16 residues. V lost 3 bases and J lost 3; bases outside the gene matches: 3. The CDR3 DNA is TGTGCCAGCAGTTTTGGGGGACTAGCGGGGGAAGAGACCCAGTACTTC. This encodes CASSFGGLAGEETQYF.